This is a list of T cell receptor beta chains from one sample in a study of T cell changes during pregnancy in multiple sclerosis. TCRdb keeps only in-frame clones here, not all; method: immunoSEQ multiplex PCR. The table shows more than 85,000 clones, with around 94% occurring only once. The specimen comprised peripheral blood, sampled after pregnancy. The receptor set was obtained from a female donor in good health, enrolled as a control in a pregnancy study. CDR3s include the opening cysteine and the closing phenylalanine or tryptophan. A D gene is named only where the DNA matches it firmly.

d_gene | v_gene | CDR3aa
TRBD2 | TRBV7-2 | CASSLRGTSGRWGTQYF
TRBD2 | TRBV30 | CAWSALAGTTDTQYF
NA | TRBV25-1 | CASSEASLPETQYF
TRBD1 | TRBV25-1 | CASRTGTDYNEQFF
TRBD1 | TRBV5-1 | CASSLGTGVADTQYF
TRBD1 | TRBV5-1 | CASSLGGTGTYEQYF
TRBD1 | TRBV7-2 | CASSFSGGQGYEQYF
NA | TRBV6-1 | CASSTFSNQPQHF
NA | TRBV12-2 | CASRLGTSGRVTKNIQYF
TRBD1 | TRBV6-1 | CASSAAGTGAEQYF
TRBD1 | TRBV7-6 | CASSRDRHTQYF
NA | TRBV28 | CASSLSGEVGELFF
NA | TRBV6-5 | CASSSRGLKDFDTQYF
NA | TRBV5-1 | CASRSGSQETQYF
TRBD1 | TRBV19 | CASSIVGTVTYEQYF
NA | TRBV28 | CASSFTGGQPYSNQPQHF
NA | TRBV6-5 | CASRKTDYEQYF
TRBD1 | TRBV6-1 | CASSEVDRGRNQPQHF
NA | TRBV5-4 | CASSLGGVGAGNTIYF
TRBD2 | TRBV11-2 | CASSFSGRKYNEQFF
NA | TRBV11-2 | CASSFRGQVVNEQFF
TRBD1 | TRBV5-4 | CASSNDRAVDTQYF
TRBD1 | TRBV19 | CASSIPGGGNQPQHF
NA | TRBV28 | CASSLLVRLAAYEQYF
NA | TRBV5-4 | CASSFNSGANVLTF
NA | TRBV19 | CASSFGPRGTGEAFF
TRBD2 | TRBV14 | CASSQRGLAGFQYF
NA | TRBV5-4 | CASSLDRANEQFF
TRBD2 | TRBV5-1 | CASSAPLAGVYNEQFF
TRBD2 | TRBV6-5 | CASSYGGSGSWNEQFF
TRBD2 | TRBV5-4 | CASSLGLASGEQFF
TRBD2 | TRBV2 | CASSSGLASLYEQYF
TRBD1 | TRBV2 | CASSGRTGYTGELFF
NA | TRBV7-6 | CAIGRGQPKNTEAFF
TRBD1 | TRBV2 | CASSWDRAGEKLFF
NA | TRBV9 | CASSPRLGTNEKLFF
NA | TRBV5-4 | CASSLGPSNEQFF
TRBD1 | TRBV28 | CARGDREVLETQYF
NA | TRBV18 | CASSPPGGALKYF
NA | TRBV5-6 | CASSLGRGNTEAFF
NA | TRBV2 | CASSVNRGDSRWSQETQYF
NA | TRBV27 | CASSLRDGGTYGYTF
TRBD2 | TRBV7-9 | CASSSTGEGLADTQYF
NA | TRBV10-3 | CAISAVGGGQETQYF
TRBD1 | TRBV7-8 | CASHPTGGLFSGNTIYF
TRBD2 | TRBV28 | CASSLVAGEGLNIQYF
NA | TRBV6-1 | CASSRGSYNEQFF
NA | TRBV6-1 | CASELVGANVLTF
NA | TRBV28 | CASTSDSGYTF
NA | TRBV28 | CASSLEIWAEQYF
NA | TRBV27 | CASRGAGTYGYTF
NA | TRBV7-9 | CASSSGMNTEAFF
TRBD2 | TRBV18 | CASSQTSGRAYEQYF
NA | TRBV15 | CATSRARGTDTQYF